This TCR beta chain was observed in a study of blood T cell repertoires in COVID-19. Study-level information: COVID-19 samples collected from the United States, Italy and Spain covered acute and convalescent phases. Sources were T cells, B-cell-depleted T cells, or PBMCs; the material itself was cDNA or gDNA.

In its sample, this clone ranks as medium-sized. V was clipped by 7 bases and J by 1 base; unmatched bases: 3. Germline assignment: CDR1 SNHLY and CDR2 FYNNEI. There are 13 residues in the CDR3. Methods used by the authors: Amplification of reference gene primers was used by the study to estimate nucleated cell counts. Libraries were prepared by immunoSEQ multiplex PCR; TCRdb keeps only in-frame clonotypes and omits some of them. Clone size and the V and J calls come from that table; the DNA yielded D and trimming. The table shows tens of thousands of clones, with roughly 88% occurring only once. This TCR was recovered from a human donor with active COVID-19. The donor label of this sample is uncertain. What was sequenced was peripheral blood. V is TRBV2 and J is TRBJ1-1, with 7 bases lining up with TRBD1. The CDR3 spells CASIDRANTEAFF. The CDR3 DNA is TGTGCCAGCATTGACAGGGCGAACACTGAAGCTTTCTTT.